The T cell receptor beta chain described here comes from a study of cytomegalovirus exposure and HLA in healthy donors. This CDR3 has 14 residues. Germline assignment: CDR1 LGHNA and CDR2 YNFKEQ. Trimming left V 0 bases short and J 4 bases short, with 8 bases between. PCR used 60 Vbeta primers and 13 Jbeta primers. Using immunoSEQ multiplex PCR, the repertoire was profiled, and TCRdb retains in-frame clones only, with some absent. There are about 120,000 clones in the sample; roughly 80% occur only once, and around 4.2% lies in the top ten. This sequence was found in a woman aged 40-49 years in good health and CMV-seronegative. The material sequenced was PBMCs. The chain has TRBV4-2 and TRBJ2-3; D is unclear. CDR3 coding DNA: TGTGCCAGCAGCCAAGATCTAACTGCAGATACGCAGTATTTT. Amino acid sequence: CASSQDLTADTQYF.